The source of this T cell receptor (beta chain) is a study of spatial heterogeneity in lung cancer. At the level of the study: Sequencing consistently turned up more beta-chain sequences than alpha-chain sequences.

This clonotype was observed many times. Its specificity is unknown. This sample's time point: sample taken at primary tumor resection. Unsorted whole RNA from tumor, nontumor lung or frozen PBMC underwent sequencing. V dropped 4 bases and J dropped 8 bases, with 21 bases sitting between them. Germline CDR1 MGHRA, CDR2 YSYEKL. The CDR3 is 15 amino acids. Study-level findings and limits: Blood contained ubiquitous expanded tumor TCRs more at resection than at follow-up.

Individual TCR cDNA molecules each bore their own unique molecular identifier. Each CDR3 protein is one row after TCRdb ran MiXCR on the 5' RACE reads. The sample yields roughly 25,000 distinct CDR3 sequences, around 7% seen once. The chain links TRBV4-1 to TRBJ2-7; perhaps TRBD2 as D (5 bases). The sequencing here drew on PBMCs, taken at surgery. The source is a male donor with early-stage non-small cell lung cancer. This chain's CDR3 is CASSPEGTSLGKQYF. CDR3 nucleotide sequence: TGCGCCAGCAGCCCAGAGGGAACGTCATTGGGCAAGCAGTACTTC.